These 6 T cell receptor beta chains share one sample of origin, sequenced in a study of CD8+CD57+ T cells in acquired aplastic anemia. Profiles of TCR beta VDJ and CDR3 were generated from a genomic DNA template. TCRdb reanalysed the reads using MiXCR and keeps one entry per CDR3 protein. The table shows fewer than 300,000 distinct CDR3 sequences, with around 82% occurring only once. The sequenced patients had an expansion of CD8+CD57+ cells seen by flow cytometry. The sample taken for sequencing was sorted CD4+, CD8+, or CD8+CD57+ T cells (not recorded which) from PBMCs. The receptors come from a human donor with aplastic anemia.

V is TRBV7-3 and J is TRBJ2-7; D possibly corresponds to TRBD1 (5 bases). Germline values: CDR1 SGHTA, CDR2 FQGTGA. The CDR3 totals 18 residues. V gave up 2 bases and J gave up 2 bases, with 22 bases separating them. The CDR3 sequence: CASSLQTDETALPYEQYV. In DNA form, the CDR3 reads TGTGCCAGCAGCTTACAGACAGACGAGACAGCCCTTCCCTACGAGCAGTACGTC.

With respect to this clonotype: At one boundary the junction diverges from the germline segment, which might be a read error. The chain recombines TRBV7-9 with TRBJ2-1; a possible D gene is TRBD2 (5 bases). The CDR3 is 16 amino acids. Germline lookup yields CDR1 SEHNR and CDR2 FQNEAQ (reference sequence). The CDR3 is CASSLPGGRDTDDQFF. CDR3 DNA: TGTGCCAGCAGCTTACCAGGAGGCCGGGATACGGATGATCAGTTCTTC. Looking up the rest from reference TRBV7-9 and TRBJ2-1 gives the full variable domain: DTGVSQNPRHKITKRGQNVTFRCDPISEHNRLYWYRQTLGQGPEFLTYFQNEAQLEKSRLLSDRFSAERPKGSFSTLEIQRTEQGDSAMYLCASSLPGGRDTDDQFFGPGTRLTVL.

The chain joins TRBV19 to TRBJ2-7; D possibly corresponds to TRBD1 (6 bases). The V end lost 9 bases, the J end lost 1 base, and 28 bases lay between the germline ends. Germline V gene sequence: CDR1 LNHDA, CDR2 SQIVND (reference sequence). The CDR3 has 18 residues. CDR3 in DNA: TGTGCCAGCAGCTTTACTCCCGGGGACATTGCCCAGTCCTACGAGCAGTACGTC. The encoded protein is CASSFTPGDIAQSYEQYV.

This clonotype was counted only a few times. The CDR3 end shows no conserved phenylalanine or tryptophan, and so a read error is likely. Because the CDR3's place on the DNA is in doubt, the DNA is left out and the CDR3 is given as listed by TCRdb. This sequence joins TRBV7-2 and TRBJ2-3; the D segment call TRBD2 is taken from the table without a DNA check. The length of the CDR3 is 13 amino acids, counting both ends. The germline V gene encodes CDR1 SGHTA and CDR2 FQGNSA. Here the CDR3 reads CASSLGTSGLRDP.

This clonotype has a single count. The rearrangement uses TRBV7-9 and TRBJ2-1; 10 bases map to TRBD2. The CDR3 spans 16 residues. The germline V gene encodes CDR1 SEHNR and CDR2 FQNEAQ (reference sequence). The V gene end was trimmed by 1 base and the J gene end by 12 bases; junction bases not matched to a gene: 12. The CDR3 DNA reads as TGTGCCAGCAGCTTAGAAGGTAGCGGGGGGAGCGATGTGCAGTTCTTC. Residues: CASSLEGSGGSDVQFF.

With regard to this clonotype: The junction departs from germline at one end; a sequencing error may be responsible. This chain links TRBV7-9 with TRBJ2-1; weak D call: TRBD2 (6 bases). The CDR3 is 13 amino acids. Germline V CDR1 and CDR2: SEHNR, FQNEAQ (reference sequence). CDR3: CASSDGGMEEQCF. The DNA of the CDR3 is TGTGCCAGCAGCGATGGGGGGATGGAGGAGCAGTGCTTC.